Shown below are 30 T cell receptor beta chains from a single sample sequenced in a study of T cells after yellow fever vaccination. TCRdb called the 5' RACE reads again in MiXCR, with one record for every CDR3 protein. The sample holds about 130,000 distinct CDR3 sequences; under 9% are singletons and the top ten take almost 40%. Sequencing was performed on CD8+ T cells sorted from PBMCs, taken on the day of the yellow fever booster vaccination. These receptors originate from a man younger than 35 who received the YFV17D yellow fever vaccine.

The rearrangement uses TRBV12-3 or TRBV12-4 and TRBJ1-2; D gene unclear. This CDR3 comprises 13 residues. Trimming cost V 6 bases and J 5 bases, with 13 bases left between them. In nucleotides, the CDR3 is TGTGCCAGCAGCCAAGAAAGAGCATATGGCTACACCTTC. Its protein is CASSQERAYGYTF.

The chain combines TRBV27 with TRBJ1-2; 7 bases map to TRBD1. CDR1 is MNHEY, CDR2 SMNVEV, per germline (reference sequence). This CDR3 is built from 16 residues. The trim removed 4 bases at V and 6 bases at J, leaving 14 bases unmatched. CDR3 region: CASSSSLLGQANGYTF. In DNA form, the CDR3 reads TGTGCCAGCAGTTCAAGTCTGCTAGGACAGGCCAATGGCTACACCTTC.

This clonotype came up a few times. The rearrangement links TRBV4-2 to TRBJ1-2; maybe TRBD1 (6 bases). V was pared by 0 bases and J by 8 bases, with 25 bases between. Germline V gives CDR1 LGHNA, CDR2 YNFKEQ. CDR3 length: 18 residues. The CDR3 DNA sequence: TGTGCCAGCAGCCAAGACTTTAATAGCCAAGCGGGACATGGGGGCTACACCTTC. Its translation is CASSQDFNSQAGHGGYTF.

This clonotype was seen a few times. The chain carries TRBV27 and TRBJ1-1; 8 bases line up with TRBD1. The CDR3 has 13 amino acids. Germline-derived CDR1 and CDR2 are MNHEY and SMNVEV (reference sequence). Trimming at V came to 9 bases and at J to 0 bases, leaving 3 bases not matched to a gene. CDR3 coding DNA: TGTGCCAGTGGACAGGGCATGAACACTGAAGCTTTCTTT. Translated: CASGQGMNTEAFF.

This clonotype occurred a few times. This chain uses TRBV7-9 with TRBJ2-1; TRBD2 matches at 9 bases. CDR1 and CDR2 (germline): SEHNR, FQNEAQ (reference sequence). CDR3 length: 15 residues. The V and J ends lost 2 bases and 7 bases, in that order; junction bases with no gene match: 6. For the CDR3, the DNA is TGTGCCAGCAGCTTAAGCCCTAGCGGGATGAATGAGCAGTTCTTC. Its translation: CASSLSPSGMNEQFF.

This clonotype was observed many times. The chain is built from TRBV4-3 and TRBJ2-3; 10 bases are a match to TRBD2. The CDR3 runs 16 residues. J was trimmed by 4 bases and V by 1 base; bases with no gene match: 5. CDR1 is LGHNA and CDR2 is YSLEER in the germline V gene. The CDR3 here is CASSQVSGGASDTQYF. Written as DNA, the CDR3 is TGCGCCAGCAGCCAAGTCAGCGGGGGGGCCTCAGATACGCAGTATTTT.

This clonotype was seen only a few times. V is TRBV7-2 and J is TRBJ1-3; D perhaps matches TRBD1 (6 bases). Per germline, CDR1 SGHTA and CDR2 FQGNSA. Trimming left V 7 bases short and J 4 bases short, with 17 bases between. CDR3 length equals 15 residues. The CDR3 reads CASTERGAPGNTIYF. The CDR3 bases are TGTGCCAGCACCGAGAGGGGGGCGCCCGGAAACACCATATATTTT.

This clonotype showed up many times. The chain joins TRBV5-1 to TRBJ2-3; 8 bases line up with TRBD1. The CDR3 is 17 amino acids. Germline lookup yields CDR1 SGHRS and CDR2 YFSETQ. The junction had 13 bases not matched to a gene; V was cut back by 4 bases and J by 3 bases. The CDR3 DNA sequence: TGCGCCAGCAGCCAATTTCCAGGACAGGGTAAAACAGATACGCAGTATTTT. Protein product: CASSQFPGQGKTDTQYF.

The rearrangement joins TRBV6-6 to TRBJ2-7, with 8 nucleotides matching TRBD1. J gave up 2 bases and V 7 bases, and 7 bases lay outside the gene matches. Per germline, CDR1 MNHNY and CDR2 SVGAGI (reference sequence). The CDR3 is made up of 14 amino acids. The DNA for the CDR3 is TGTGCCAGCAAAAACCCGGGACAGGCCTACGAGCAGTACTTC. Amino acid sequence: CASKNPGQAYEQYF.

This clonotype occurred many times. V usage is TRBV20-1 and J usage is TRBJ2-3, with TRBD2 matching over 8 bases. CDR1 and CDR2 (germline): DFQATT, SNEGSKA (reference sequence). The ends lost 3 bases at V and 4 bases at J; junction bases unmatched: 6. The CDR3 is 14 amino acids. In nucleotides, the CDR3 is TGCAGTGCTAGGGGTAGCGGGGCCCCAGATACGCAGTATTTT. Its protein product is CSARGSGAPDTQYF.

V gene TRBV7-9 combines with J gene TRBJ1-2, with a tentative D call TRBD1 (6 bases). The germline CDR1 and CDR2 sequences are SEHNR and FQNEAQ (reference sequence). V was cut by 2 bases and J by 2 bases, with 18 bases left in between. This CDR3 spans 17 amino acids. CDR3 residues: CASSLLGGFQLNYGYTF. In nucleotides, the CDR3 is TGTGCCAGCAGCTTATTAGGGGGGTTCCAGTTAAACTATGGCTACACCTTC.

The chain combines TRBV24-1 with TRBJ2-5; 7 bases line up with TRBD2. This CDR3 comprises 13 residues. V lost 5 bases to trimming and J lost 2 bases; unmatched junction nucleotides: 1. Germline CDR1 reads KGHDR; CDR2 reads SFDVKD. The CDR3: CATSGLAQETQYF. The CDR3, as DNA: TGTGCCACCAGTGGACTAGCACAAGAGACCCAGTACTTC.

This chain connects TRBV27 to TRBJ2-5; D uncertain. Germline V gene data show CDR1 as MNHEY and CDR2 as SMNVEV (reference sequence). Trimming shortened V by 1 base and J by 2 bases, and 5 bases separated the two germline ends. The length of the CDR3 is 13 residues. This CDR3 is CASSLFQQETQYF. The CDR3, as DNA: TGTGCCAGCAGTTTATTCCAACAAGAGACCCAGTACTTC.

The chain recombines TRBV15 with TRBJ1-5; D gene uncertain. The CDR3 contains 14 residues. Germline loops: CDR1 LNHNV, CDR2 YYDKDF (reference sequence). The germline V and J ends were trimmed by 0 bases and 0 bases, with 3 bases remaining between them. The CDR3 DNA reads TGTGCCACCAGCAGAGAAGGTAGCAATCAGCCCCAGCATTTT. It codes for CATSREGSNQPQHF.

The chain has TRBV4-1 and TRBJ1-6, with D maybe TRBD1 (5 bases). Germline assignment: CDR1 MGHRA and CDR2 YSYEKL. The CDR3 runs 15 residues. V lost 2 bases, J lost 10 bases, and 15 bases lay in between. The CDR3, as DNA: TGCGCCAGCAGCCAATACACAGGAGAGCTGTCACCCCTCCACTTT. This translates into CASSQYTGELSPLHF.

This clonotype was picked up a small number of times. The gene calls are TRBV12-3 or TRBV12-4 and TRBJ2-3; D uncertain. V dropped 3 bases and J dropped 0 bases, with 7 bases sitting between them. CDR3 length: 14 residues. CDR3 sequence (DNA): TGTGCCAGCAGTTTTTGGCCGAGCACAGATACGCAGTATTTT. Amino acid sequence: CASSFWPSTDTQYF.

The rearrangement links TRBV19 to TRBJ1-2; D is unresolved. This CDR3 contains 13 residues. Germline V gives CDR1 LNHDA, CDR2 SQIVND (reference sequence). The germline V and J ends were trimmed by 0 bases and 4 bases, with 6 bases remaining between them. The DNA for the CDR3 is TGTGCCAGTAGTATAGATCACGGCTATGGCTACACCTTC. Its protein is CASSIDHGYGYTF.

The chain uses TRBV2 and TRBJ2-5, with D uncertain. The CDR3 loop spans 12 amino acids. Germline-derived CDR1 and CDR2 are SNHLY and FYNNEI. V lost 8 bases and J 3 bases, leaving 10 bases between the germline ends. The CDR3 DNA sequence: TGTGCCAGCGGAGACATGGAAGAGACCCAGTACTTC. Amino acids: CASGDMEETQYF. The full variable domain, in which reference TRBV2 and TRBJ2-5 provide the parts outside the CDR3, is EPEVTQTPSHQVTQMGQEVILRCVPISNHLYFYWYRQILGQKVEFLVSFYNNEISEKSEIFDDQFSVERPDGSNFTLKIRSTKLEDSAMYFCASGDMEETQYFGPGTRLLVL.

This clonotype was counted a few times. V usage is TRBV5-5 and J usage is TRBJ2-3; the D gene is possibly TRBD2 (6 bases). The CDR3 contains 15 residues. The germline V and J ends were trimmed by 2 bases and 4 bases, with 14 bases remaining between them. In germline, CDR1 is SGHKS, CDR2 YYEKEE (reference sequence). CDR3 in DNA: TGTGCCAGCAGCTTTGGGACTGTAGAAGCAGATACGCAGTATTTT. Protein product: CASSFGTVEADTQYF.

This clonotype was counted a few times. The V gene is TRBV7-9, the J gene TRBJ1-5, with 10 positions matching TRBD1. This CDR3 spans 14 amino acids. After removal of 4 bases from V and 5 bases from J, the junction contained 2 bases not matched to a gene. CDR1 is SEHNR, CDR2 FQNEAQ, per germline (reference sequence). The CDR3 nucleotides read TGTGCCAGCAGCTGGGACAGGGGACATCAGCCCCAGCATTTT. It yields the protein CASSWDRGHQPQHF.

This rearrangement joins TRBV29-1 to TRBJ1-3; D gene uncertain. Germline CDR1 is SQVTM and CDR2 is ANQGSEA. The CDR3 extends over 13 amino acids. Trimming cost V 5 bases and J 0 bases, with 8 bases left between them. The CDR3 bases are TGCAGCGTTACGGATGACTCTGGAAACACCATATATTTT. It specifies CSVTDDSGNTIYF.

This clonotype has a handful of counts. The chain couples TRBV12-3 or TRBV12-4 to TRBJ2-7, with 9 bases identical to TRBD2. V shed 5 bases, J shed 2 bases, and the junction held 7 bases outside the gene matches. The CDR3 has 15 amino acids. Written as DNA, the CDR3 is TGTGCCAGCAGTGGGGGGACTAGCCATACCTACGAGCAGTACTTC. Its translation: CASSGGTSHTYEQYF.

The chain couples TRBV11-1 to TRBJ2-2; D perhaps matches TRBD1 (6 bases). There are 16 residues in the CDR3. Per the germline V gene, CDR1 is SGHAT and CDR2 is FQDESV (reference sequence). The V gene lost 4 bases and the J gene lost 4 bases, with 16 bases spanning the gap. DNA of the CDR3: TGTGCCAGCAGCTCACCCCGGCAGGGGAGCACCGGGGAGCTGTTTTTT. Protein sequence: CASSSPRQGSTGELFF.

This clonotype was counted only a few times. The chain has TRBV29-1 and TRBJ2-5; the D gene is possibly TRBD1 (6 bases). Per germline, CDR1 SQVTM and CDR2 ANQGSEA. The CDR3 totals 13 residues. Trimming left V 3 bases short and J 4 bases short, with 12 bases between. CDR3 DNA: TGCAGCGTTGACGGCCCCAGGGGAGAGACCCAGTACTTC. Protein: CSVDGPRGETQYF.

This clonotype was observed a handful of times. In DNA, the CDR3 is TGTGCCAGCAGCTGGACTAGCGGCGGAAGCTCCTACGAGCAGTACGTC. Its translation: CASSWTSGGSSYEQYV. The V gene is TRBV7-9, the J gene TRBJ2-7; 10 nucleotides match TRBD2. CDR1 is SEHNR and CDR2 is FQNEAQ in the germline V gene (reference sequence). Germline trimming cut 4 bases from V and 0 bases from J; bases unmatched to any gene: 6. The CDR3 totals 16 residues.

This clonotype was recorded only once. J is TRBJ1-1 and V is TRBV7-9, with D uncertain. Between the trimmed V and J ends, which lost 1 base and 5 bases, there was a span of 14 bases. Germline-derived CDR1 and CDR2 are SEHNR and FQNEAQ (reference sequence). The CDR3 is 15 amino acids. The CDR3 sequence is CASSLGRVSATEAFF. The CDR3 nucleotides read TGTGCCAGCAGCTTAGGGAGGGTGAGTGCGACTGAAGCTTTCTTT.

The chain combines TRBV7-9 with TRBJ2-7; D is unclear. Per the germline V gene, CDR1 is SEHNR and CDR2 is FQNEAQ (reference sequence). The V gene lost 5 bases and the J gene lost 6 bases, with 8 bases spanning the gap. The CDR3 sequence is 11 residues long. CDR3 in amino acids: CASSPSSEQYF. The CDR3 DNA sequence: TGTGCCAGCAGCCCCTCGAGCGAGCAGTACTTC.

This clonotype appeared a few times. The chain recombines TRBV7-9 with TRBJ2-1; 15 bases map to TRBD2. In germline, CDR1 is SEHNR, CDR2 FQNEAQ (reference sequence). Trimming removed 6 bases from V and 3 bases from J; junction bases left unmatched: 9. This CDR3 spans 18 amino acids. CDR3 amino acids: CASRLGLAGGPRYNEQFF. CDR3 coding DNA: TGTGCCAGCAGACTCGGACTAGCGGGGGGGCCTCGCTACAATGAGCAGTTCTTC.

This clonotype has only a few counts. The chain employs TRBV6-5 and TRBJ1-2; 9 bases are shared with TRBD1. Per germline, CDR1 MNHEY and CDR2 SVGAGI. This CDR3 is built from 14 residues. The V gene end was trimmed by 7 bases and the J gene end by 2 bases; junction bases not matched to a gene: 5. Written as DNA, the CDR3 is TGTGCCAGCACCCCGGGACAGGGCAACTATGGCTACACCTTC. Translated: CASTPGQGNYGYTF.

This clonotype has only a few counts. V is TRBV2 and J is TRBJ2-3; 11 bases line up with TRBD2. This CDR3 has 16 amino acids. Looked up from germline, CDR1 is SNHLY and CDR2 is FYNNEI. V lost 3 bases and J lost 5; bases outside the gene matches: 7. The CDR3 bases are TGTGCCAGCAGTGAGGTACTAGCGGGGGCAATAGATACGCAGTATTTT. It encodes CASSEVLAGAIDTQYF.